A selection of T cell receptor beta chains follows, all from one sample in a study of cytomegalovirus exposure and HLA in healthy donors. Method: immunoSEQ multiplex PCR; TCRdb's copy keeps in-frame clones and lacks some. The sample has approximately 130,000 clones, roughly 80% seen once. The sample consisted of PBMCs. Receptors were obtained from a woman in her fifties or sixties in good health and CMV-seropositive. Both conserved end residues are part of each CDR3. The order of the fields is D gene, clone size, J gene, V gene, CDR3 protein, CDR3 DNA. D genes are given only for firm matches. Size values are once, few and many counts, or a class for expanded clones, and some rows have none.

D: TRBD1
size: NA
J: TRBJ1-2
V: TRBV4-3
CDR3: CASSQDRRGRFGYTF
DNA: TGCGCCAGCAGCCAAGATCGGAGGGGGCGCTTTGGCTACACCTTC

D: NA
size: once
J: TRBJ2-1
V: TRBV10-1
CDR3: CASSASGPYNEQFF
DNA: TGCGCCAGCAGTGCCAGCGGGCCTTACAATGAGCAGTTCTTC

D: TRBD1
size: few
J: TRBJ1-4
V: TRBV6-1
CDR3: CASSIRQGVDEKLFF
DNA: TGTGCCAGCAGTATCCGACAGGGGGTTGACGAAAAACTGTTTTTT

D: NA
size: few
J: TRBJ2-1
V: TRBV5-1
CDR3: CASSTGIINEQFF
DNA: TGCGCCAGCAGCACAGGGATTATCAATGAGCAGTTCTTC

D: TRBD1
size: NA
J: TRBJ2-6
V: TRBV11-2
CDR3: CASSWPGQDFSGANVLTF
DNA: TGTGCCAGCAGCTGGCCGGGACAGGACTTCTCTGGGGCCAACGTCCTGACTTTC

D: NA
size: once
J: TRBJ1-4
V: TRBV9
CDR3: CASSVATDALEKLFF
DNA: TGTGCCAGCAGCGTAGCTACAGACGCACTCGAAAAACTGTTTTTT

D: NA
size: NA
J: TRBJ1-4
V: TRBV30
CDR3: CAWSPRGGSWVSNEKLFF
DNA: TGTGCCTGGAGTCCACGGGGCGGGAGTTGGGTGAGTAATGAAAAACTGTTTTTT

D: NA
size: NA
J: TRBJ2-3
V: TRBV5-1
CDR3: CASSLAVGSTDTQYF
DNA: TGCGCCAGCAGCTTGGCGGTCGGGAGCACAGATACGCAGTATTTT

D: TRBD1
size: NA
J: TRBJ2-1
V: TRBV7-3
CDR3: CASSPDRGSYNEQFF
DNA: TGTGCCAGCAGCCCCGACAGGGGGTCTTACAATGAGCAGTTCTTC

D: NA
size: NA
J: TRBJ2-1
V: TRBV29-1
CDR3: CSVEGLRKDNEQFF
DNA: TGCAGCGTTGAGGGACTCCGAAAGGATAATGAGCAGTTCTTC

D: NA
size: NA
J: TRBJ2-4
V: TRBV5-1
CDR3: CASSLIDRTNIQYF
DNA: TGCGCCAGCAGCTTGATTGACAGAACCAACATTCAGTACTTC

D: TRBD1
size: few
J: TRBJ1-4
V: TRBV29-1
CDR3: CSARRQGGEKLFF
DNA: TGCAGCGCCCGACGACAGGGTGGTGAAAAACTGTTTTTT

D: NA
size: NA
J: TRBJ2-1
V: TRBV30
CDR3: CACPRRGYYNEQFF
DNA: TGTGCCTGCCCTCGCAGGGGTTACTACAATGAGCAGTTCTTC

D: NA
size: NA
J: TRBJ2-1
V: TRBV6-5
CDR3: CASSYLGARNEQFF
DNA: TGTGCCAGCAGTTACTTAGGAGCGAGGAATGAGCAGTTCTTC

D: NA
size: once
J: TRBJ2-6
V: TRBV9
CDR3: CASSFGTKFSGANVLTF
DNA: TGTGCCAGCAGCTTCGGGACAAAGTTCTCTGGGGCCAACGTCCTGACTTTC

D: NA
size: NA
J: TRBJ1-5
V: TRBV19
CDR3: CASSIDKGHYQPQHF
DNA: TGTGCCAGTAGTATAGACAAGGGACACTATCAGCCCCAGCATTTT

D: TRBD1
size: NA
J: TRBJ1-5
V: TRBV5-4
CDR3: CASSEQGSSQPQHF
DNA: TGTGCCAGCAGCGAACAGGGGAGCAGTCAGCCCCAGCATTTT

D: TRBD1
size: NA
J: TRBJ2-5
V: TRBV9
CDR3: CASSGWTGGEETQYF
DNA: TGTGCCAGCAGCGGCTGGACAGGGGGCGAGGAGACCCAGTACTTC

D: TRBD1
size: NA
J: TRBJ1-2
V: TRBV19
CDR3: CASSIDPPGTGTGYTF
DNA: TGTGCCAGTAGTATAGACCCCCCTGGGACAGGGACCGGCTACACCTTC